The rows below give T cell receptor beta chains drawn from one sample of a study of blood T cell repertoires in COVID-19. Here immunoSEQ multiplex PCR was the method, and the copy in TCRdb shows in-frame clones only, minus some. This table has more than 200,000 clones, 89% appearing once. The sequenced sample was PBMCs or T cells enriched from blood (not recorded which). The receptor source for this set is a woman aged 25 to 39 with acute COVID-19. Each CDR3 is given with its conserved first and last residue. D genes are given only for firm matches. Rows give clone size only sometimes, using once, few, many, or a class for an expanded clone.

v_call,d_call,j_call,clone_size,cdr3_aa,cdr3_nt
TRBV4-3,NA,TRBJ2-2,NA,CASSQGVGGNTGELFF,TGCGCCAGCAGCCAAGGGGTTGGAGGCAACACCGGGGAGCTGTTTTTT
TRBV5-1,TRBD1,TRBJ2-7,NA,CASGKQGIGYEQYF,TGCGCCAGCGGAAAACAGGGGATCGGGTACGAGCAGTACTTC
TRBV18,TRBD2,TRBJ2-1,NA,CASSLLAGSGNEQFF,TGTGCCAGCTCGTTACTAGCGGGGTCGGGAAATGAGCAGTTCTTC
TRBV30,NA,TRBJ2-7,NA,CAWSLGYEQYF,TGTGCCTGGAGTCTAGGATACGAGCAGTACTTC
TRBV7-5,NA,TRBJ2-7,NA,CVRSLAVPREYF,TGTGTCAGAAGCTTAGCCGTCCCACGAGAGTACTTC
TRBV27,NA,TRBJ2-5,NA,CASRRTSPQETQYF,TGTGCCAGCAGACGGACATCACCTCAAGAGACCCAGTACTTC
TRBV7-3,TRBD1,TRBJ1-1,few,CASSGNGQVDGAFF,TGTGCCAGCAGCGGAAATGGACAGGTCGACGGAGCTTTCTTT
TRBV24-1,NA,TRBJ2-3,NA,CATNRGGDTDTQYF,TGTGCCACCAATCGCGGGGGCGACACAGATACGCAGTATTTT
TRBV4-3,NA,TRBJ2-3,NA,CASSQDTGSTDTQYF,TGCGCCAGCAGCCAAGATACGGGGAGCACAGATACGCAGTATTTT
TRBV4-1,NA,TRBJ1-3,once,CASSQRQVTGNTIYF,TGCGCCAGCAGCCAGCGACAGGTAACGGGAAACACCATATATTTT
TRBV15,NA,TRBJ1-3,once,CATSRDRGTSGNTIYF,TGTGCCACCAGCAGAGACAGGGGCACCTCTGGAAACACCATATATTTT
TRBV4-3,TRBD1,TRBJ1-1,NA,CASSQDSGGVGTEAFF,TGCGCCAGCAGCCAAGATTCAGGGGGCGTCGGCACTGAAGCTTTCTTT
TRBV10-3,TRBD2,TRBJ2-3,NA,CAISETGGGTTDTQYF,TGTGCCATCAGTGAGACCGGGGGGGGGACAACAGATACGCAGTATTTT
TRBV19,NA,TRBJ1-6,NA,CASSHRDFYSPLHF,TGTGCCAGTAGTCACAGGGATTTTTATTCACCCCTCCACTTT
TRBV5-1,NA,TRBJ2-7,NA,CASSLGSRDYEQYF,TGCGCCAGCAGCTTGGGAAGCAGGGACTACGAGCAGTACTTC
TRBV7-6,NA,TRBJ2-1,NA,CASSLDISYNEQFF,TGTGCCAGCAGCTTGGACATCTCCTACAATGAGCAGTTCTTC
TRBV10-1,TRBD1,TRBJ2-3,NA,CASSRDRGRSTDTQYF,TGCGCCAGCAGTCGGGACAGGGGAAGAAGCACAGATACGCAGTATTTT
TRBV7-3,TRBD1,TRBJ1-1,NA,CASSQSGQENTEAFF,TGTGCCAGCAGCCAGTCGGGACAGGAGAACACTGAAGCTTTCTTT
TRBV7-7,TRBD2,TRBJ2-1,NA,CASSLRAAGGSSYNEQFF,TGTGCCAGCAGCTTAAGAGCGGCGGGGGGGAGCTCCTACAATGAGCAGTTCTTC
TRBV2,NA,TRBJ1-5,NA,CASSVLAGNQPQHF,TGTGCCAGCAGTGTGTTGGCAGGCAATCAGCCCCAGCATTTT
TRBV19,NA,TRBJ1-3,NA,CASSIGGERRNTIYF,TGTGCCAGTAGTATTGGTGGGGAGCGGCGAAACACCATATATTTT
TRBV13,NA,TRBJ1-4,NA,CASSLEEERKLFF,TGTGCCAGCAGCTTAGAGGAAGAGCGTAAACTGTTTTTT
TRBV5-1,TRBD1,TRBJ1-2,NA,CASSLLLPGQGASGYTF,TGCGCCAGCAGCCTACTGCTTCCGGGACAGGGGGCGTCTGGCTACACCTTC
TRBV29-1,TRBD1,TRBJ2-6,NA,CSVGAGGPGANVLTF,TGCAGCGTTGGGGCAGGGGGACCTGGGGCCAACGTCCTGACTTTC
TRBV7-3,NA,TRBJ1-1,NA,CASSLLGANTEAFF,TGTGCCAGCAGCTTATTGGGGGCTAACACTGAAGCTTTCTTT
TRBV30,TRBD1,TRBJ2-2,NA,CAWSEGTGGSGELFF,TGTGCCTGGAGTGAGGGGACAGGGGGTTCCGGGGAGCTGTTTTTT
TRBV4-3,TRBD1,TRBJ1-1,NA,CASSQVDRVWTEAFF,TGCGCCAGCAGCCAAGTAGACAGGGTATGGACTGAAGCTTTCTTT
TRBV9,NA,TRBJ2-1,NA,CASSFRGLDEQFF,TGTGCCAGCAGCTTCCGAGGCCTCGATGAGCAGTTCTTC
TRBV7-3,NA,TRBJ2-5,NA,CASSFGTFRETQYF,TGTGCCAGCAGCTTCGGGACTTTCCGAGAGACCCAGTACTTC
TRBV3-1/TRBV3-2,TRBD1,TRBJ2-7,NA,CASSQPGTGAYF,TGTGCCAGCAGCCAACCCGGGACAGGGGCCTACTTC
TRBV5-4,TRBD1,TRBJ1-2,NA,CASSRPGQGYGYTF,TGTGCCAGCAGCCGGCCGGGACAGGGCTATGGCTACACCTTC
TRBV5-4,NA,TRBJ1-1,NA,CASSSVPNTEAFF,TGTGCCAGCAGCTCGGTCCCTAACACTGAAGCTTTCTTT
TRBV9,NA,TRBJ1-1,NA,CASSAPRESVNTEAFF,TGTGCCAGCAGCGCGCCAAGGGAGTCAGTGAACACTGAAGCTTTCTTT
TRBV10-3,NA,TRBJ1-2,NA,CAISERTDYGYTF,TGTGCCATCAGTGAGAGGACAGACTATGGCTACACCTTC
TRBV7-2,TRBD1,TRBJ2-5,NA,CASSARGQQETQYF,TGTGCCAGCAGCGCCCGGGGACAGCAAGAGACCCAGTACTTC
TRBV7-3,TRBD2,TRBJ2-1,NA,CASSLNRGGVNEQFF,TGTGCCAGCAGCTTAAACCGCGGGGGGGTGAATGAGCAGTTCTTC
TRBV10-1,NA,TRBJ1-1,NA,CASSESRALLNTEAFF,TGCGCCAGCAGTGAGTCCAGGGCTCTCCTGAACACTGAAGCTTTCTTT
TRBV6-5,NA,TRBJ2-7,NA,CASSISGGVYEQYF,TGTGCCAGCAGTATATCGGGTGGAGTCTACGAGCAGTACTTC
TRBV2,NA,TRBJ2-5,NA,CASSVQGETQYF,TGTGCCAGCAGTGTTCAGGGAGAGACCCAGTACTTC
TRBV7-2,NA,TRBJ1-6,NA,CASSFRGNSPLHF,TGTGCCAGCAGCTTCAGGGGTAATTCACCCCTCCACTTT
TRBV10-3,NA,TRBJ1-2,NA,CAISEQGDGYTF,TGTGCCATCAGTGAACAGGGAGATGGCTACACCTTC
TRBV19,NA,TRBJ2-2,NA,CASIPREGVFTGELFF,TGTGCCAGTATCCCGAGGGAGGGGGTTTTTACCGGGGAGCTGTTTTTT
TRBV30,TRBD1,TRBJ1-2,NA,CAWSILGTGSGYTF,TGTGCCTGGAGTATCTTGGGGACAGGGAGCGGCTACACCTTC
TRBV2,TRBD2,TRBJ2-1,NA,CASITSGGARGAYNEQFF,TGTGCCAGTATTACTAGCGGGGGGGCAAGAGGGGCCTACAATGAGCAGTTCTTC
TRBV5-6,NA,TRBJ2-3,few,CASSLPWFPRGDTQYF,TGTGCCAGCAGCCTGCCGTGGTTCCCTAGAGGAGATACGCAGTATTTT
TRBV4-3,TRBD1,TRBJ1-1,NA,CASSQPDRGTEAFF,TGCGCCAGCAGCCAACCGGACAGGGGCACTGAAGCTTTCTTT
TRBV28,NA,TRBJ1-3,NA,CAAQSREAGNTIYF,TGTGCCGCACAAAGCAGGGAGGCTGGAAACACCATATATTTT
TRBV25-1,NA,TRBJ2-3,NA,CASSDTGWTDTQYF,TGTGCCAGCAGTGACACGGGGTGGACAGATACGCAGTATTTT
TRBV2,NA,TRBJ2-1,NA,CASSEWGGYEQFF,TGTGCCAGCAGTGAGTGGGGGGGCTATGAGCAGTTCTTC
TRBV7-2,TRBD2,TRBJ2-3,NA,CASSLKAGGGTDTQYF,TGTGCCAGCAGCTTAAAAGCGGGGGGGGGCACAGATACGCAGTATTTT